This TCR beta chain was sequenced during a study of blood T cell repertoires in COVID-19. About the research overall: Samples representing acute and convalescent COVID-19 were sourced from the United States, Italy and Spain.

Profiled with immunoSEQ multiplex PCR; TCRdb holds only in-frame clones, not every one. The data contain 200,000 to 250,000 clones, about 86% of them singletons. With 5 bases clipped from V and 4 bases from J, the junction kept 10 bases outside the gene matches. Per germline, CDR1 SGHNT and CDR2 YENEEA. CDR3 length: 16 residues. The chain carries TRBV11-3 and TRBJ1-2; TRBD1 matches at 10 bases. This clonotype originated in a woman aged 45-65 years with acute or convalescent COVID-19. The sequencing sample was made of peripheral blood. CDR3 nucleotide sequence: TGTGCCAGCAGCCCGGGGGAGGACAGGGGGATCTATGGCTACACCTTC. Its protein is CASSPGEDRGIYGYTF.